This passage covers 9 T cell receptor beta chains from one sample sequenced in a study of identical twins. Using its own MiXCR run on the 5' RACE reads, TCRdb lists one record per CDR3 protein. The sample comprises 200,000 to 250,000 distinct CDR3 sequences, approximately 5.9% of which are singletons, and about 14% rests with the top ten. In addition, the sample was reused for a study of T cells expressing NK-cell markers.

Sequencing was done on a sample of CD8+ T cells sorted from blood. The receptor source for this set is a woman aged 18-29 years in good health.

This clonotype was observed a handful of times. The V gene is TRBV6-2 or TRBV6-3, the J gene TRBJ2-7, with 8 bases matching TRBD1. The CDR3 is 16 residues long. CDR1 and CDR2 (germline): MNHEY, SVGEGT. Germline trimming cut 3 bases from V and 2 bases from J; bases unmatched to any gene: 9. CDR3 DNA: TGTGCCAGCAGTTATCCGGAGGGACAGGCTCCCTACGAGCAGTACTTC. Its protein is CASSYPEGQAPYEQYF.

This clonotype was counted ten times or more. CDR3 bases: TGTGCCAGCAGTGAAGCGGAGTGGGTATCGACTCAAACTCGTATCCACTTT. It yields the protein CASSEAEWVSTQTRIHF. This chain links TRBV6-1 with TRBJ1-6; D remains unclear. This CDR3 is built from 17 residues. The germline CDR1 and CDR2 sequences are MNHNS and SASEGT. V lost 0 bases to trimming and J lost 17 bases, with 26 bases between them.

The sample holds a few counts of this clonotype. The rearrangement uses TRBV6-1 and TRBJ2-2, with D hard to call. The CDR3 is 13 residues long. Looked up from germline, CDR1 is MNHNS and CDR2 is SASEGT. V was pared by 6 bases and J by 3 bases, with 8 bases between. The CDR3 coding sequence is TGTGCCAGCAGCTCGGTGGACACCGGGGAGCTGTTTTTT. Translation: CASSSVDTGELFF.

This clonotype was seen ten or more times. The chain uses TRBV6-2 or TRBV6-3 and TRBJ1-6, with 12 bases identical to TRBD1. Losses at the gene ends were 0 bases for V and 10 bases for J; bases not matched to a gene: 1. This CDR3 spans 15 amino acids. Germline CDR1 and CDR2: MNHEY and SVGEGT. CDR3 bases: TGTGCCAGCAGTTACTCCGGGACAGGGGGCTCACCCCTCCACTTT. Amino acid sequence: CASSYSGTGGSPLHF.

This clonotype was seen a handful of times. The rearrangement joins TRBV6-1 to TRBJ2-4, with 12 nucleotides matching TRBD1. Germline assignment: CDR1 MNHNS and CDR2 SASEGT. With V trimmed by 6 bases and J by 12 bases, 15 bases remained unmatched. CDR3 size: 16 residues. The CDR3 nucleotides read TGTGCCAGCAGCTCGGGACAGGGGGCTCGATACGTGGATCAGTACTTC. It yields the protein CASSSGQGARYVDQYF.

CDR3 protein: CASSPRPRGTQETQYF. The CDR3 DNA follows: TGTGCCAGCAGCCCTCGCCCAAGGGGAACCCAAGAGACCCAGTACTTC. V gene TRBV9 combines with J gene TRBJ2-5; D is possibly TRBD1 (5 bases). Germline V lookup: CDR1 SGDLS, CDR2 YYNGEE. V lost 4 bases, J lost 1 base, and 17 bases lay in between. The CDR3 is 16 amino acids.

The table lists this clonotype with many counts. The V call is TRBV5-1, the J call TRBJ2-7; D call uncertain. Per the germline V gene, CDR1 is SGHRS and CDR2 is YFSETQ. The CDR3 has 15 residues. Trimming stripped 2 bases from V and 2 bases from J, with 14 bases between. The CDR3 DNA reads as TGCGCCAGCAGCTTCGAGTTGGCAGCAACCTACGAGCAGTACTTC. Protein sequence: CASSFELAATYEQYF. Full variable domain (outside the CDR3, taken from reference TRBV5-1 and TRBJ2-7): KAGVTQTPRYLIKTRGQQVTLSCSPISGHRSVSWYQQTPGQGLQFLFEYFSETQRNKGNFPGRFSGRQFSNSRSEMNVSTLELGDSALYLCASSFELAATYEQYFGPGTRLTVT.

This clonotype came up many times. The chain couples TRBV7-9 to TRBJ2-7, with 8 bases matching TRBD1. CDR1 and CDR2 (germline): SEHNR, FQNEAQ (reference sequence). Losses at the gene ends were 5 bases for V and 2 bases for J; bases not matched to a gene: 8. This CDR3 contains 15 residues. In DNA form, the CDR3 reads TGTGCCAGCAGCCCGAGGACAGGGAATACCTACGAGCAGTACTTC. It yields the protein CASSPRTGNTYEQYF.

V is TRBV7-8 and J is TRBJ2-1; possible D gene TRBD1, 6 bases. This CDR3 comprises 14 residues. Germline V gene data show CDR1 as SGHVS and CDR2 as FQNEAQ. Trimming took off 5 bases at V and 3 bases at J, with 11 bases between the two ends. The CDR3 region has the DNA TGTGCCAGCAGCCCCCACAGGGACTACAATGAGCAGTTCTTC. Its translation: CASSPHRDYNEQFF.